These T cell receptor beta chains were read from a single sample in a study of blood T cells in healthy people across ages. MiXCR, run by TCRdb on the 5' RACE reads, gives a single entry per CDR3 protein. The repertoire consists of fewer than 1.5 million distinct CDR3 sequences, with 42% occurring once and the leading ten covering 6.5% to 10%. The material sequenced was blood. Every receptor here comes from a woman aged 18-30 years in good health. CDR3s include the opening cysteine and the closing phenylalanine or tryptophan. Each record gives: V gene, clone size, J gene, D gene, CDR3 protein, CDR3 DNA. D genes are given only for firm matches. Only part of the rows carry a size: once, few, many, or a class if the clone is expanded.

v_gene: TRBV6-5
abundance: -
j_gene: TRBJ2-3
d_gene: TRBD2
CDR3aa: CASTISSGGGAQYF
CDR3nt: TGTGCCAGCACAATTAGTAGCGGGGGGGGGGCGCAGTATTTT

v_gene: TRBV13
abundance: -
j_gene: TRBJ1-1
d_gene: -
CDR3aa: CASSSPRAPEAFF
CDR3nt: TGTGCCAGCAGCTCCCCGAGGGCCCCCGAAGCTTTCTTT

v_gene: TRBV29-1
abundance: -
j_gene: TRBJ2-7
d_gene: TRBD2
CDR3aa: CSHLKAGGSYNEQYF
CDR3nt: TGCAGTCACCTAAAGGCGGGGGGGTCCTACAATGAGCAGTACTTC

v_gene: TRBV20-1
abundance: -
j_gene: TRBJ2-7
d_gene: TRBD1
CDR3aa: CSARDPTGETYEQYF
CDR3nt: TGCAGTGCTAGAGACCCGACAGGGGAAACCTACGAGCAGTACTTC

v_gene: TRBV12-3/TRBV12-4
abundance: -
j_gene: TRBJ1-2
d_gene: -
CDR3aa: CASSFPPVTGNYGYTF
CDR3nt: TGTGCCAGCAGTTTCCCCCCCGTCACAGGGAACTATGGCTACACCTTC

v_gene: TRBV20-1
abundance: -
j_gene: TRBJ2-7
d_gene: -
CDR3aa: CSARDPGGRGNEQYF
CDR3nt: TGCAGTGCTAGAGATCCCGGGGGCCGAGGGAATGAGCAGTACTTC

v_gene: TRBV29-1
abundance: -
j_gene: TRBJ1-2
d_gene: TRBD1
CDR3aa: CSVEDRQGYNYGYTF
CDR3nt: TGCAGCGTTGAAGATCGACAGGGTTACAACTATGGCTACACCTTC

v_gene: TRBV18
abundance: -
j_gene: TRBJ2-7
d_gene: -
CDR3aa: CASSPELTYEQYF
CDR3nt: TGTGCCAGCTCACCCGAACTTACCTACGAGCAGTACTTC

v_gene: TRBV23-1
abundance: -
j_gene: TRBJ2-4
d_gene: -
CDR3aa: CASSQGYRANLAKNIQYF
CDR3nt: TGCGCCAGCAGTCAGGGCTACAGGGCAAATCTAGCCAAAAACATTCAGTACTTC

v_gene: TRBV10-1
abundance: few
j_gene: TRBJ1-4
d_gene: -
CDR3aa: CASSESRGVGEKLFF
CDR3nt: TGCGCCAGCAGTGAGTCGAGAGGGGTTGGTGAAAAACTGTTTTTT

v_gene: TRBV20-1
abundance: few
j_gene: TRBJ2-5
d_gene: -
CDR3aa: CSASAEARDGTQYF
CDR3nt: TGCAGTGCTAGTGCGGAGGCTCGTGATGGGACCCAGTACTTC

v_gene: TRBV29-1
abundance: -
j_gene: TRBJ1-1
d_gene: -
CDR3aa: CSVDPLNTEAFF
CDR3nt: TGCAGCGTGGACCCCCTCAACACTGAAGCTTTCTTT

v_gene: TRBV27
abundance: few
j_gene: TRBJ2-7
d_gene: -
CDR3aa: CASSFALEAYEQYF
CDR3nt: TGTGCCAGCAGTTTTGCCCTTGAGGCCTACGAGCAGTACTTC

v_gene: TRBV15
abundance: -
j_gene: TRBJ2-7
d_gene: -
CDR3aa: CATSPRAGINNEQYF
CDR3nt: TGTGCCACCAGCCCCCGGGCAGGGATAAACAATGAGCAGTACTTC

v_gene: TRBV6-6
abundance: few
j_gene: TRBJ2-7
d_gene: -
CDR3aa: CASSYSGPDPEQYF
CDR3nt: TGTGCCAGCAGTTACTCCGGGCCCGATCCCGAGCAGTACTTC

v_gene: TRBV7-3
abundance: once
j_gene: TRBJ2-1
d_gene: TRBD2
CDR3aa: CASSLRTSGLNNERFF
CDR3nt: TGTGCCAGCAGCCTACGGACTAGCGGGTTAAACAATGAGCGGTTCTTC

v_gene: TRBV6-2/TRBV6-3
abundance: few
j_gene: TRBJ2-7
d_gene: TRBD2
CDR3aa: CASSSFSGISYNEQYF
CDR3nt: TGTGCCAGCAGTTCCTTTAGCGGGATCTCCTACAATGAGCAGTACTTC

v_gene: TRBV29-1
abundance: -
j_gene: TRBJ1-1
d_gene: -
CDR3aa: CSVKGFNTEAFF
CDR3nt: TGCAGCGTAAAGGGGTTTAACACTGAAGCTTTCTTT

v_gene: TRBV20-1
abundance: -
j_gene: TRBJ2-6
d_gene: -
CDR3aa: CSARSTGTIESGANVLTF
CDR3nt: TGCAGTGCTAGATCGACGGGTACAATAGAATCTGGGGCCAACGTCCTGACTTTC

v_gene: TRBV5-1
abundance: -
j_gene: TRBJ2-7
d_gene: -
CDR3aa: CASSLGPSDEQYF
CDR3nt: TGCGCCAGCAGCTTGGGACCCAGCGACGAGCAGTACTTC

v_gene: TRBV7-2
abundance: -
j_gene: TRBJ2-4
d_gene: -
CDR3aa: CASSLGLGASSVAKSIQYF
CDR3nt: TGTGCCAGCAGCTTAGGTCTAGGAGCGTCTAGCGTAGCCAAAAGCATTCAGTACTTC

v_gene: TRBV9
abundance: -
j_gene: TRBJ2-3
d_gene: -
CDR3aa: CASSVGRVTSTDTQYF
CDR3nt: TGTGCCAGCAGCGTAGGTAGAGTAACTAGCACAGATACGCAGTATTTT

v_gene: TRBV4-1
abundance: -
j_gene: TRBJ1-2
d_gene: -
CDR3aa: CASSQDRGQGFNYGYTF
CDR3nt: TGCGCCAGCAGCCAAGATCGGGGGCAGGGGTTTAACTATGGCTACACCTTC

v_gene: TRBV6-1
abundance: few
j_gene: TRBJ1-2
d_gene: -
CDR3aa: CASSELGTPSGYGYTF
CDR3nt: TGTGCCAGCAGTGAATTAGGGACCCCGAGCGGCTATGGCTACACCTTC

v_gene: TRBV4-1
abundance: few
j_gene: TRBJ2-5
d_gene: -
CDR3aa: CASSQDGVPYQETQYF
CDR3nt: TGCGCCAGCAGCCAAGACGGGGTTCCTTACCAAGAGACCCAGTACTTC

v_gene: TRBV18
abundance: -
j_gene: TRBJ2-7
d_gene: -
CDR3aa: CASSLMDRAYEQYF
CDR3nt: TGTGCCAGCTCACTAATGGACAGAGCCTACGAGCAGTACTTC

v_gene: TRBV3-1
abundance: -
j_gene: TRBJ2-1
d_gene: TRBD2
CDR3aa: CASSHSGTSFREQFF
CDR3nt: TGTGCCAGCAGCCACTCCGGGACTAGTTTCCGCGAGCAGTTCTTC

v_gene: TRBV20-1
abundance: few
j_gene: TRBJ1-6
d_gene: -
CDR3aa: CSASGTLRDSPLHF
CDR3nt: TGCAGTGCCTCCGGGACACTTCGGGATTCACCCCTCCACTTT

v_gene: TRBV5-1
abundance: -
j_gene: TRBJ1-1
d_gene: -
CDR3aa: CASSLRGWGTEAFF
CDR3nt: TGCGCCAGCAGCTTAAGGGGTTGGGGCACTGAAGCTTTCTTT

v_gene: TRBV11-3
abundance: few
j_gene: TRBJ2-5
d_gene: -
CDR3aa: CASSLGGQKETQYF
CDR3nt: TGTGCCAGCAGCTTAGGGGGCCAGAAAGAGACCCAGTACTTC

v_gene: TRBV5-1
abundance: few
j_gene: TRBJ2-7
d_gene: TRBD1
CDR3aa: CASSRDSQYYEQYF
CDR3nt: TGCGCCAGCAGCCGGGACAGCCAGTACTACGAGCAGTACTTC

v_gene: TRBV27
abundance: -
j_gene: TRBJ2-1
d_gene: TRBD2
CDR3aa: CASSLAGTSFNEQFF
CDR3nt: TGTGCCAGCAGTTTGGCCGGGACTAGTTTCAATGAGCAGTTCTTC

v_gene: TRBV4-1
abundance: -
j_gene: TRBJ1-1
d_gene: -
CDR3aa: CASSQDGFNTEAFF
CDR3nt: TGCGCCAGCAGCCAAGATGGCTTTAACACTGAAGCTTTCTTT

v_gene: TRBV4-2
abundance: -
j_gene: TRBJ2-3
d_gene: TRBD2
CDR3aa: CASSAGTSGTYTDTQYF
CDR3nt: TGTGCCAGCAGCGCCGGGACTAGCGGGACATACACAGATACGCAGTATTTT

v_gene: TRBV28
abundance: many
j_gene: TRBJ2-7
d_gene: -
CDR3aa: CASSFDRYEQYF
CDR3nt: TGTGCCAGCAGTTTCGACAGATACGAGCAGTACTTC

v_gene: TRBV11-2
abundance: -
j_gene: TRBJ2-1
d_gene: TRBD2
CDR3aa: CASSLGLAGGTPGNEQFF
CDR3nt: TGTGCCAGCAGCTTAGGACTAGCGGGGGGGACCCCAGGAAATGAGCAGTTCTTC

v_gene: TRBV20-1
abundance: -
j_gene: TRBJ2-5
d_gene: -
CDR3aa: CSTGSNQETQYF
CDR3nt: TGCAGTACCGGGAGTAACCAAGAGACCCAGTACTTC

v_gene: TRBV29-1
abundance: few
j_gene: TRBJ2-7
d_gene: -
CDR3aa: CSAQPGEGPVYF
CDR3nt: TGCAGCGCCCAACCGGGAGAGGGCCCAGTGTACTTC

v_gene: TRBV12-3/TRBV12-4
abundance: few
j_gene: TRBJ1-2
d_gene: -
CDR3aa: CASNLSGASRGYTF
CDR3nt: TGTGCCAGCAACCTGTCGGGGGCCAGCAGAGGCTACACCTTC

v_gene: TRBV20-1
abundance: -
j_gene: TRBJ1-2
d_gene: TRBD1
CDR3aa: CSANRGEGYTF
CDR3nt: TGCAGTGCCAACAGGGGCGAAGGCTACACCTTC

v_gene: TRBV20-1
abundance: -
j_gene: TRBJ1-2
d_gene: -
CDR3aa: CSARWIAHGYTF
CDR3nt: TGCAGTGCTAGGTGGATAGCCCATGGCTACACCTTC